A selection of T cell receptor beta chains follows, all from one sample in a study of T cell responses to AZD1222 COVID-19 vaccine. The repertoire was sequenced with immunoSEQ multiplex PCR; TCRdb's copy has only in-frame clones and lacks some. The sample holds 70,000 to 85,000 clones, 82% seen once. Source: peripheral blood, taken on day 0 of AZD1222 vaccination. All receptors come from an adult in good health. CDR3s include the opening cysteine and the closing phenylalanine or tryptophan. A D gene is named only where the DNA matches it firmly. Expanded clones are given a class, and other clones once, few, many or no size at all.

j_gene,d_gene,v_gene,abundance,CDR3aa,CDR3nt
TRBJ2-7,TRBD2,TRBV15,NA,CATSREGTSGRSEQYF,TGTGCCACCAGCAGAGAGGGGACTAGCGGGAGAAGCGAGCAGTACTTC
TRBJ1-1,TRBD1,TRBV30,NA,CAWKMVAGGTEAFF,TGTGCCTGGAAAATGGTCGCAGGGGGCACTGAAGCTTTCTTT
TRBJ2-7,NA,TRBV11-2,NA,CASSLGSSYEQYF,TGTGCCAGCAGCTTAGGGAGCTCCTACGAGCAGTACTTC
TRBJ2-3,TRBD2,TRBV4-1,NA,CASSRKSGGEGTDTQYF,TGCGCCAGCAGCCGGAAGAGTGGGGGGGAGGGCACAGATACGCAGTATTTT
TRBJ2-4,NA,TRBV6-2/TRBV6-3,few,CASSYKGMAKNIQYF,TGTGCCAGCAGTTACAAGGGGATGGCCAAAAACATTCAGTACTTC
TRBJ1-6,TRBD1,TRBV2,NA,CASSPGDRDYSPLHF,TGTGCCAGCAGCCCAGGGGACAGGGATTATTCACCCCTCCACTTT
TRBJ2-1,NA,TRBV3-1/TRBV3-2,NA,CASSQEGSGTGSEQFF,TGTGCCAGCAGCCAAGAAGGGAGCGGGACAGGCAGTGAGCAGTTCTTC
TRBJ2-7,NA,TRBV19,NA,CASSISGGAARYF,TGTGCCAGTAGTATCTCGGGCGGGGCAGCCCGGTACTTC
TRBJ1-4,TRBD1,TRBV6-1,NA,CASSDAATGGSEKLFF,TGTGCCAGCAGTGACGCTGCGACAGGGGGCTCTGAAAAACTGTTTTTT
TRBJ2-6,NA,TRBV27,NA,CASSPEFSGANVLTF,TGTGCCAGCAGTCCCGAGTTCTCTGGGGCCAACGTCCTGACTTTC
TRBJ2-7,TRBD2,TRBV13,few,CASSLAGAYEQYF,TGTGCCAGCAGCTTGGCGGGGGCCTACGAGCAGTACTTC
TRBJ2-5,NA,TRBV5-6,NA,CASSYRDRHQETQYF,TGTGCCAGCAGCTACAGGGACCGCCACCAAGAGACCCAGTACTTC
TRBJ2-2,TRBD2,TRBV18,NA,CASSSSGVNTGELFF,TGTGCCAGCTCATCAAGCGGGGTGAACACCGGGGAGCTGTTTTTT